The subject of this entry is one TCR beta chain. Its matching antigen is unknown. These data belong to a study of shared clonotypes between healthy human individuals. Study summary: The cohort comprised a couple of women and a few men. Their ages spanned 18 to 49 years. Study observations and caveats: Sharing across four donors was highest in naive CD4 (roughly 5%) and lowest in memory CD8 (around 0.4%).

The CDR3 loop spans 13 amino acids. Trimming left V 1 base short and J 7 bases short, with 10 bases between. Germline CDR1 is SGHNT and CDR2 is YYREEE (reference sequence). Measured with immunoSEQ multiplex PCR; TCRdb has only the in-frame clones, and not every one. The sample has about 730,000 clones; 55% to 75% are singletons. Sequencing was done on a sample of memory CD4+ T cells sorted from blood. As to subset: CD45RA-negative fraction. The sequence was obtained from a young woman in good health. The genes are TRBV5-4 and TRBJ2-3, with no clear D. Written as DNA, the CDR3 is TGTGCCAGCAGCTTGCGGCGAAGCAATACGCAGTATTTT. Translated: CASSLRRSNTQYF.